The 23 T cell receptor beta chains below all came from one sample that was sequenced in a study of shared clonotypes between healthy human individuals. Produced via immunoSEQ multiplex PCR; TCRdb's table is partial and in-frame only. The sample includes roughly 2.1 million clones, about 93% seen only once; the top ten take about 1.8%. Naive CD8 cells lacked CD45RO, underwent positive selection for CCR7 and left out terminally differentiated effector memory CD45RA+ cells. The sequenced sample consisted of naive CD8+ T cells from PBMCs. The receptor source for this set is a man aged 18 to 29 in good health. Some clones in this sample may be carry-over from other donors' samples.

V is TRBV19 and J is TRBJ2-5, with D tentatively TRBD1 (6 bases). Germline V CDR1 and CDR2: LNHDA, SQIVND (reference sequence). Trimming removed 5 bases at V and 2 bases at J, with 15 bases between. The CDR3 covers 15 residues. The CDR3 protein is CASSLSPGHQETQYF. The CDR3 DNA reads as TGTGCCAGTAGTTTAAGCCCGGGACATCAAGAGACCCAGTACTTC.

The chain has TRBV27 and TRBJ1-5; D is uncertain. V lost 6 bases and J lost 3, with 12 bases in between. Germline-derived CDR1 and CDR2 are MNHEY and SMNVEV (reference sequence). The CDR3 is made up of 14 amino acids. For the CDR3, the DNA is TGTGCCAGCAGCCGGGGAGGGTTCAATCAGCCCCAGCATTTT. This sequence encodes CASSRGGFNQPQHF.

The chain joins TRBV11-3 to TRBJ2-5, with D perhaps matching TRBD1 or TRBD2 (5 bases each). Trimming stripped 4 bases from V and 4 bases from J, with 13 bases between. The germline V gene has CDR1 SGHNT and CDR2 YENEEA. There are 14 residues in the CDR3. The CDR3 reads CASSSPEGRETQYF. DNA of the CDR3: TGTGCCAGCAGCTCCCCTGAGGGACGAGAGACCCAGTACTTC.

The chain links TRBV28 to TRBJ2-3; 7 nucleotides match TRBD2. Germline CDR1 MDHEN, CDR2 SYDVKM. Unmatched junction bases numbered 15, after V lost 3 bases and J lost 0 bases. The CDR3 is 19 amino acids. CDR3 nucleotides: TGTGCCAGCAGTTTTAGGGCTAGCGGCTACCGAATAAGCACAGATACGCAGTATTTT. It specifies CASSFRASGYRISTDTQYF.

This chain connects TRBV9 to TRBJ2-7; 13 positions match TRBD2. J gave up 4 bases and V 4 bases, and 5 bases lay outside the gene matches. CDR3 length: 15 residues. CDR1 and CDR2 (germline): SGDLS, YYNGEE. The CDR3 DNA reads TGTGCCAGCAGCAAAGGGACTAGCGGGATATACGAGCAGTACTTC. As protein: CASSKGTSGIYEQYF.

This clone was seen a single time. CDR3 residues: CASTGHANEKLFF. Here the CDR3 DNA reads TGTGCCAGCACAGGTCACGCTAATGAAAAACTGTTTTTT. V is TRBV2 and J is TRBJ1-4, with D hard to call. CDR3 length: 13 amino acids. The germline gives CDR1 SNHLY, CDR2 FYNNEI. Trimming stripped 7 bases from V and 3 bases from J, with 9 bases between.

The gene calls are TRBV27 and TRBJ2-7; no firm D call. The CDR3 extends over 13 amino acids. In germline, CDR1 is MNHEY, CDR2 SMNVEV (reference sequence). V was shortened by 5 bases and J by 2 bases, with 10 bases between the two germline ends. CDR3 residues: CASSPNIAYEQYF. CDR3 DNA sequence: TGTGCCAGCAGTCCGAATATAGCCTACGAGCAGTACTTC.

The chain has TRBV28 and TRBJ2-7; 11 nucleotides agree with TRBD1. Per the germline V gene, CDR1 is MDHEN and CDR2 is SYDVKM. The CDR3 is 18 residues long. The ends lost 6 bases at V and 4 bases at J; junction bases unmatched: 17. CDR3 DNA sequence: TGTGCCAGCAGCCACATCACCCGGACAGGGGGCGAGGGGTACGAGCAGTACTTC. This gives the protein CASSHITRTGGEGYEQYF.

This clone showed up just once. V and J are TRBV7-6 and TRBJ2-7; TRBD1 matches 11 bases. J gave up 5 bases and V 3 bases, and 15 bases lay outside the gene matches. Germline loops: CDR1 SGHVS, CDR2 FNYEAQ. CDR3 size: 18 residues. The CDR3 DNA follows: TGTGCCAGCAGCTTGGATCAACCGGGGACAGGGGGGATGAACGAGCAGTACTTC. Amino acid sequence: CASSLDQPGTGGMNEQYF.

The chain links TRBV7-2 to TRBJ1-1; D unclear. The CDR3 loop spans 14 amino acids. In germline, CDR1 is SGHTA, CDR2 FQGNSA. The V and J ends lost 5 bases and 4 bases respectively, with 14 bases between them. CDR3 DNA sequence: TGTGCCAGCAGCCCTTCATTTTTTGGCACTGAAGCTTTCTTT. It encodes CASSPSFFGTEAFF.

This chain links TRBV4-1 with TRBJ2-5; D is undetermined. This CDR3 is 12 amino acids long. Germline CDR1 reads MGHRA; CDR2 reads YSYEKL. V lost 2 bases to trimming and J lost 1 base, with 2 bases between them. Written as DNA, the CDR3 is TGCGCCAGCAGCCAACCCCAAGAGACCCAGTACTTC. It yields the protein CASSQPQETQYF.

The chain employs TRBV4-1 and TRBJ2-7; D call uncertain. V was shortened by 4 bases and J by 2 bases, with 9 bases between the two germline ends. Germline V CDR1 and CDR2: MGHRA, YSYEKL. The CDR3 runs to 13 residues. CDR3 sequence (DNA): TGCGCCAGCAGCCCCCGAGAGACCTACGAGCAGTACTTC. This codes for CASSPRETYEQYF.

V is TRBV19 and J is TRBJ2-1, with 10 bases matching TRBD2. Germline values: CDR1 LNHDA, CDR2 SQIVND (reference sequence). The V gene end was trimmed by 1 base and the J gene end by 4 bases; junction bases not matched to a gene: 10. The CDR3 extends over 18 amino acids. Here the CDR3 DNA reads TGTGCCAGTAGTATAGCCCGAAGGGAGCGGGAGGGGTACAATGAGCAGTTCTTC. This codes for CASSIARREREGYNEQFF.

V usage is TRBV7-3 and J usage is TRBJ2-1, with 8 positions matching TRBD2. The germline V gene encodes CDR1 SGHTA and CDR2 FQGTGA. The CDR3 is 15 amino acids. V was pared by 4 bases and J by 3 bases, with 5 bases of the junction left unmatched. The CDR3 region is CASSSGLGLYNEQFF. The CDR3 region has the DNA TGTGCCAGCAGCTCGGGACTAGGACTCTACAATGAGCAGTTCTTC.

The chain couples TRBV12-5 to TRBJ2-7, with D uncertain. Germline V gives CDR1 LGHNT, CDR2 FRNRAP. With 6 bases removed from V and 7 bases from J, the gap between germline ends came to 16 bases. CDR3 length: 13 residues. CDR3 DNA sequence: TGTGCTAGTGGCCCCGGGCTGTCCGGTGAGCAGTACTTC. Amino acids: CASGPGLSGEQYF.

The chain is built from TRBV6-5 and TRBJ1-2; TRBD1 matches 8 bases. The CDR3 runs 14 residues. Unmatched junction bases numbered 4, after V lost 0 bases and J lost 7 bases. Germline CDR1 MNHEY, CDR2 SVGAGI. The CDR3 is CASSYSTGAGGYTF. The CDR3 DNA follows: TGTGCCAGCAGTTACTCGACAGGGGCGGGTGGCTACACCTTC.

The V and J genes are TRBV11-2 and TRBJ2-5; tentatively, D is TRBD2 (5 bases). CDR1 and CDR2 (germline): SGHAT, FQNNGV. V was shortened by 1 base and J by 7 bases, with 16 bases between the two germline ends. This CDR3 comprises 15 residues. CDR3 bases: TGTGCCAGCAGCTTAGTCGCTAGCCCCTCGGGGACCCAGTACTTC. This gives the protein CASSLVASPSGTQYF.

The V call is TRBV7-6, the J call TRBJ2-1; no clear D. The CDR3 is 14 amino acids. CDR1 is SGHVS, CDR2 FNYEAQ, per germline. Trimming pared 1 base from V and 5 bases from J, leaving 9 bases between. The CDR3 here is CASSLGGANNEQFF. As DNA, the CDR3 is TGTGCCAGCAGCTTAGGAGGCGCGAACAATGAGCAGTTCTTC. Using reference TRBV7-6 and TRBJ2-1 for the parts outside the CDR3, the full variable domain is GAGVSQSPRYKVTKRGQDVALRCDPISGHVSLYWYRQALGQGPEFLTYFNYEAQQDKSGLPNDRFSAERPEGSISTLTIQRTEQRDSAMYRCASSLGGANNEQFFGPGTRLTVL.

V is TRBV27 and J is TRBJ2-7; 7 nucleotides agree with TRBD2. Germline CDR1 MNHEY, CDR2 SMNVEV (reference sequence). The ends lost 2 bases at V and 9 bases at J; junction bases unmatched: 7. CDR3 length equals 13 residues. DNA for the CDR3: TGTGCCAGCAGTTTAGGGACTACCTGGACGCAGTACTTC. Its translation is CASSLGTTWTQYF.

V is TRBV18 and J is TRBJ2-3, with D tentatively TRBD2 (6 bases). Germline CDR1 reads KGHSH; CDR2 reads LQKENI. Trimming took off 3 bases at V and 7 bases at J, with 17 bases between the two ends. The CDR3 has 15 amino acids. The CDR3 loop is CASSPRRDPGHTQYF. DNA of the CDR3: TGTGCCAGCTCACCCCGGAGGGACCCGGGACATACGCAGTATTTT.

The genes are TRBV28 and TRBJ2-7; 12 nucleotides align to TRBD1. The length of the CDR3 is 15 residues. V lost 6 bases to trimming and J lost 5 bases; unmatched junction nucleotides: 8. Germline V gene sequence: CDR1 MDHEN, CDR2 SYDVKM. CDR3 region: CASRNTGTGGHEQYF. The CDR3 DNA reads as TGTGCCAGCAGGAATACCGGGACAGGGGGCCACGAGCAGTACTTC.

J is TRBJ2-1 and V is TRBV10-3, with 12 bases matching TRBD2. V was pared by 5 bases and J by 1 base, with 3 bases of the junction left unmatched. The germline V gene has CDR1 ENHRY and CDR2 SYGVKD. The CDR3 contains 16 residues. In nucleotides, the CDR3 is TGTGCCATCAGTAAGACTAGCGGGGGATCCTACAATGAGCAGTTCTTC. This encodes CAISKTSGGSYNEQFF.

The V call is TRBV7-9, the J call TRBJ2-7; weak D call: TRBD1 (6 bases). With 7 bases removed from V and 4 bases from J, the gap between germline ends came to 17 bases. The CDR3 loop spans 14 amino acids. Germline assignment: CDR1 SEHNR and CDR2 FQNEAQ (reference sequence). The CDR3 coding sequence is TGTGCCAGCAACGACGGACAGAACTTATACGAGCAGTACTTC. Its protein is CASNDGQNLYEQYF.